One T cell receptor (beta chain) is described in this entry. No cognate antigen has been identified for it. One base away there is no much larger clone; base qualities are not given. The sample comes from a study of blood T cell repertoires in COVID-19 (dated by TCRdb to about 2020). Background for the entire study: The collaborator samples originated in the United States, Italy and Spain and spanned the acute and convalescent phases of COVID-19. Subjects who had been exposed to COVID-19, were actively infected with it, or had recovered from it provided the deeply sampled blood TCRbeta repertoires that made up the dataset. Where available, HLA class I and class II types were obtained from metadata supplied by the sample provider rather than from assay-based typing. Sample metadata almost always included a de-identified subject ID, COVID-19 status, age in years and sex. The material from the prospective study consisted of cDNA or gDNA derived from T cells, B-cell-depleted T cells, or PBMCs. The repertoires were made available in a free public database intended to serve as a resource for research on the immune response to SARS-CoV-2. Samples were obtained from the ongoing ImmuneRACE study (first 160 participants) and from roughly 1,300 subjects provided by 6 global collaborators.

The CDR3 has 14 amino acids, counting the end cysteine and phenylalanine. This entry keeps only the CDR3 DNA: 42 bases, framed from base 1. CDR1 and CDR2 (SGHRS, YFSETQ) derive from the germline V gene. V loses 3 bases of germline sequence and J loses 8 bases, and the interval between the two ends is 17 bases. Each collaborating institution followed its own protocols to collect whole blood in K2EDTA tubes. For TCRbeta analysis, collaborators shipped samples in one of three forms: frozen whole blood, isolated PBMCs, or DNA extracted from either of those sample types. TCRbeta CDR3 regions were amplified from genomic DNA using the immunoSEQ Assay, a bias-controlled multiplex PCR. On the study's bioinformatics: The number of nucleated cells in each sample was estimated by amplification of reference gene primers within the assay. Sequence reads were collapsed and filtered to measure the absolute abundance of every unique TCRbeta CDR3 rearrangement. Productive Simpson clonality was computed per sample as the square root of Simpson's diversity index over productive rearrangements. TCRdb holds this immuneACCESS table with in-frame rearrangements only. Some clones are missing; in checked studies, unresolved V genes explain under half, and the rest has no known cause. The D gene and trimming were derived from the DNA, and the V and J assignments and clone size from that table. The sample table contains under 150,000 clones; only one count was recorded for 70% to 90% of them. The top ten clones comprise over 10% of the sample.

The study at large found these results: Clinical and demographic metadata were provided uncurated, with the amount varying by source and participant.

The rearrangement joined TRBV5-1 to TRBJ1-1; the D segment cannot be called with confidence. The source of this sequence is a human donor in a cohort sampled during active COVID-19. The sequenced material came from peripheral blood. The bases read TGCGCCAGCAGCTCCGGTGTGGTTGTAAAAGAAGCTTTCTTT. Its protein reads: CASSSGVVVKEAFF.